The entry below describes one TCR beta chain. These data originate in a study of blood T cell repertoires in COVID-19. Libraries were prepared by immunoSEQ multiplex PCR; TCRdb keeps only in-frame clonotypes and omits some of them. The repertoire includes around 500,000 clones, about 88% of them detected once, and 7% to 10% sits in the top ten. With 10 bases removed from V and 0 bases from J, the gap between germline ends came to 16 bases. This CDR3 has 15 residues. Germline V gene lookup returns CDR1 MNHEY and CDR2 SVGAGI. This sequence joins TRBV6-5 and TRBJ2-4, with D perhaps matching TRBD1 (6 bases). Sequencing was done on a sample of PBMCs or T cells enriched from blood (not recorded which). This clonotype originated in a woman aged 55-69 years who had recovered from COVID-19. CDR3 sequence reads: CATRQVKLAKNIQYF. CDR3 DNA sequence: TGTGCCACCAGACAGGTTAAACTAGCCAAAAACATTCAGTACTTC.